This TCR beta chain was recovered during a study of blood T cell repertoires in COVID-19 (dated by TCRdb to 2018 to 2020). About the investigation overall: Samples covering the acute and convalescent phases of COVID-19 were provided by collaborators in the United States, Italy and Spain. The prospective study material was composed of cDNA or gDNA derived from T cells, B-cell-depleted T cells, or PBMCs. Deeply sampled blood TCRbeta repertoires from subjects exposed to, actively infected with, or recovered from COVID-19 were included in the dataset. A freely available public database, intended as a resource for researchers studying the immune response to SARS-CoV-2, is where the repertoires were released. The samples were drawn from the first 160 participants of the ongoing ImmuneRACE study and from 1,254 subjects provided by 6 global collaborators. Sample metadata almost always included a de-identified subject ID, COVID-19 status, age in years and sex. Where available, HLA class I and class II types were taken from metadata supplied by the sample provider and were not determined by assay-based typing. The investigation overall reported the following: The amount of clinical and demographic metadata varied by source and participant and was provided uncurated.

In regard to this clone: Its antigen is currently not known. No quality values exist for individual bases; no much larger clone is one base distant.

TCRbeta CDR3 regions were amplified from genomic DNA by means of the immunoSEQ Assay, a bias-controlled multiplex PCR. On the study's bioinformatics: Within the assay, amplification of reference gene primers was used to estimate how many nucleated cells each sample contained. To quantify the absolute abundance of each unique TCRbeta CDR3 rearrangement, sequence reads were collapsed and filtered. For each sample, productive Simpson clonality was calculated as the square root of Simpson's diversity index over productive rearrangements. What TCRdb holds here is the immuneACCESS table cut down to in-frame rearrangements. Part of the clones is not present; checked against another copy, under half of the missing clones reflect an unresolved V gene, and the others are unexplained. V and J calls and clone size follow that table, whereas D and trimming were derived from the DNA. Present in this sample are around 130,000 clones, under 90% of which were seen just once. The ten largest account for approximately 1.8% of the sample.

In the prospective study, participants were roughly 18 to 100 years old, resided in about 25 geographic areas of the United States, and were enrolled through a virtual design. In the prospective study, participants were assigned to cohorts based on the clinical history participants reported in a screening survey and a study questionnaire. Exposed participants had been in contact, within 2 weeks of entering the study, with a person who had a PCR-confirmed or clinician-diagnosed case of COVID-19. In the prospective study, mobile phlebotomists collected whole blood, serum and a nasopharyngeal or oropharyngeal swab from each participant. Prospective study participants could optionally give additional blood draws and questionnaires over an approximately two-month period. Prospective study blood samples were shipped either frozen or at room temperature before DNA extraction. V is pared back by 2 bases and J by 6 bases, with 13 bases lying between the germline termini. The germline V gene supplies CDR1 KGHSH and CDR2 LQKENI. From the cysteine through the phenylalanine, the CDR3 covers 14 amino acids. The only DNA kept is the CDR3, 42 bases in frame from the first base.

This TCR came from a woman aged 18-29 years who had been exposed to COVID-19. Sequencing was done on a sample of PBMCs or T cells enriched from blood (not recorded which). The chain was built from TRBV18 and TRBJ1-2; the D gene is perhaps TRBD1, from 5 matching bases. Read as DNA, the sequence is TGTGCCAGCTCACCATCGGAGGGGTTGAATGGCTACACCTTC. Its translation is CASSPSEGLNGYTF.